The 21 T cell receptor beta chains below were found in one sample sequenced in a study of shared clonotypes between healthy human individuals. Clones were read by immunoSEQ multiplex PCR, and TCRdb kept only the in-frame ones, dropping some. The sample comprises around 480,000 clones, almost 80% of which are singletons, and about an eighth rests with the top ten. The specimen sequenced was PBMCs. These TCRs come from a middle-aged woman in good health. Some clones in this sample may be carry-over from other donors' samples.

The J gene is TRBJ1-5, the V gene TRBV19; D is uncertain. V was trimmed by 2 bases and J by 4 bases, leaving 9 bases between them. CDR3 length: 14 residues. Germline V lookup: CDR1 LNHDA, CDR2 SQIVND (reference sequence). In DNA, the CDR3 is TGTGCCAGTAGTATAACCCCGGCAAATCAGCCCCAGCATTTT. This sequence encodes CASSITPANQPQHF.

CDR3 nucleotide sequence: TGCGCCAGCAGCTTGAGGGGACTAGCGGGACGTGGCCAAGAGACCCAGTACTTC. It specifies CASSLRGLAGRGQETQYF. The J gene is TRBJ2-5, the V gene TRBV5-1; 13 bases are shared with TRBD2. The V gene end was trimmed by 1 base and the J gene end by 1 base; junction bases not matched to a gene: 7. This CDR3 spans 18 amino acids. Germline V gene data show CDR1 as SGHRS and CDR2 as YFSETQ. Variable domain in full (rest from reference TRBV5-1 and TRBJ2-5): KAGVTQTPRYLIKTRGQQVTLSCSPISGHRSVSWYQQTPGQGLQFLFEYFSETQRNKGNFPGRFSGRQFSNSRSEMNVSTLELGDSALYLCASSLRGLAGRGQETQYFGPGTRLLVL.

The rearrangement links TRBV6-5 to TRBJ2-1; 8 bases align to TRBD2. The J segment lost 5 bases and the V segment lost 0 bases, leaving 3 bases of the junction unmatched. The CDR3 runs 15 residues. The V gene's germline CDR1 is MNHEY and CDR2 SVGAGI. The CDR3 loop is CASSYSSGIHNEQFF. The CDR3 region has the DNA TGTGCCAGCAGTTACTCTAGCGGGATCCACAATGAGCAGTTCTTC.

This chain joins TRBV28 and TRBJ2-7, with 14 bases matching TRBD2. CDR3 length equals 16 residues. Germline V gene sequence: CDR1 MDHEN, CDR2 SYDVKM. With V trimmed by 6 bases and J by 7 bases, 11 bases remained unmatched. This CDR3 is CASSPGTSGRIREQYF. CDR3 sequence (DNA): TGTGCCAGCAGCCCCGGGACTAGCGGGAGAATAAGGGAGCAGTACTTC.

This clone was detected once. The V gene is TRBV27, the J gene TRBJ2-7; 8 positions agree with TRBD2. Germline CDR1 and CDR2: MNHEY and SMNVEV (reference sequence). The trim removed 5 bases at V and 2 bases at J, leaving 5 bases unmatched. CDR3 length: 14 residues. CDR3 residues: CASSRGREAYEQYF. The CDR3 DNA follows: TGTGCCAGCAGTAGAGGGCGGGAGGCCTACGAGCAGTACTTC.

This clone has a handful of counts. The V call is TRBV19, the J call TRBJ1-1, with TRBD1 as a possible D gene (5 bases). CDR1 is LNHDA, CDR2 SQIVND, per germline (reference sequence). The CDR3 has 15 amino acids. Trimming took off 4 bases at V and 1 base at J, with 13 bases between the two ends. CDR3 coding DNA: TGTGCCAGTAGTAATCGTGTGGGGGGGAACACTGAAGCTTTCTTT. Its protein product is CASSNRVGGNTEAFF.

Regarding this clone: This same CDR3 is encoded by further DNA sequences in the sample. The V and J genes are TRBV5-1 and TRBJ2-7; the D gene is possibly TRBD1 (6 bases). V was pared by 3 bases and J by 4 bases, with 8 bases between. Germline CDR1 and CDR2: SGHRS and YFSETQ. CDR3 length equals 12 residues. This chain's CDR3 is CASSSQGYEQYF. The DNA for the CDR3 is TGCGCCAGCAGCTCACAGGGATACGAGCAGTACTTC. Drawing the rest from reference TRBV5-1 and TRBJ2-7, the complete variable domain is KAGVTQTPRYLIKTRGQQVTLSCSPISGHRSVSWYQQTPGQGLQFLFEYFSETQRNKGNFPGRFSGRQFSNSRSEMNVSTLELGDSALYLCASSSQGYEQYFGPGTRLTVT.

The chain carries TRBV5-6 and TRBJ1-5, with TRBD1 matching over 9 bases. Germline CDR1 is SGHDT and CDR2 is YYEEEE. The trim removed 5 bases at V and 8 bases at J, leaving 11 bases unmatched. The CDR3 runs to 15 residues. The CDR3 sequence is CASRQGQGIPEPQHF. The DNA of the CDR3 is TGTGCCAGCAGGCAGGGACAGGGCATCCCAGAGCCCCAGCATTTT.

The rearrangement joins TRBV5-1 to TRBJ2-1; maybe TRBD2 (7 bases). Germline CDR1 is SGHRS and CDR2 is YFSETQ. The CDR3 is made up of 13 amino acids. Trimming left V 3 bases short and J 9 bases short, with 13 bases between. CDR3: CASSSAGAGEQFF. In DNA, the CDR3 is TGCGCCAGCAGCTCGGCGGGGGCAGGTGAGCAGTTCTTC.

This clone was counted many times. V usage is TRBV7-3 and J usage is TRBJ2-7; TRBD1 or TRBD2 may be the D gene (5 bases each). CDR1 SGHTA and CDR2 FQGTGA come from the germline V gene. The CDR3 runs 14 residues. Trimming cost V 0 bases and J 3 bases, with 9 bases left between them. The CDR3 nucleotides read TGTGCCAGCAGCTTAACCGGGACGGGCTACGAGCAGTACTTC. Translating gives CASSLTGTGYEQYF.

This clone was observed a few times. The J gene is TRBJ2-1, the V gene TRBV7-8; D perhaps matches TRBD2 (6 bases). Germline loops: CDR1 SGHVS, CDR2 FQNEAQ. The V end lost 1 base, the J end lost 0 bases, and 10 bases lay between the germline ends. The CDR3 contains 16 residues. The chain's CDR3 is CASSLVEGHSYNEQFF. CDR3 nucleotide sequence: TGTGCCAGCAGCTTAGTGGAGGGTCACTCCTACAATGAGCAGTTCTTC. Combining the CDR3 with reference TRBV7-8 and TRBJ2-1 gives the whole variable domain GAGVSQSPRYKVAKRGQDVALRCDPISGHVSLFWYQQALGQGPEFLTYFQNEAQLDKSGLPSDRFFAERPEGSVSTLKIQRTQQEDSAVYLCASSLVEGHSYNEQFFGPGTRLTVL.

The chain couples TRBV18 to TRBJ1-6, with 11 nucleotides matching TRBD1. The CDR3 consists of 16 residues. Germline trimming cut 3 bases from V and 5 bases from J; bases unmatched to any gene: 3. The germline V gene has CDR1 KGHSH and CDR2 LQKENI. The CDR3, as DNA: TGTGCCAGCTCACCGCGGACAGGGGGCCATAATTCACCCCTCCACTTT. Protein product: CASSPRTGGHNSPLHF.

This clone is a singleton in its sample. The chain is built from TRBV30 and TRBJ2-1; D tentatively fits TRBD1 or TRBD2 (5 bases each). Trimming shortened V by 3 bases and J by 8 bases, and 14 bases separated the two germline ends. The germline V gene has CDR1 GTSNPN and CDR2 SVGIG (reference sequence). CDR3 length: 13 amino acids. DNA for the CDR3: TGTGCCTGGAGAGTCAAAGGGACGGATGAGCAGTTCTTC. It translates to CAWRVKGTDEQFF.

The chain uses TRBV15 and TRBJ2-2, with 8 bases matching TRBD2. From germline, CDR1 is LNHNV and CDR2 YYDKDF (reference sequence). The CDR3 loop spans 17 amino acids. J gave up 1 base and V 1 base, and 5 bases lay outside the gene matches. The CDR3 DNA follows: TGTGCCACCAGCAGAGCGGGGGGGAGGGAGAACACCGGGGAGCTGTTTTTT. Translating it yields CATSRAGGRENTGELFF.

The rearrangement uses TRBV19 and TRBJ2-7; 9 bases map to TRBD1. Per the germline V gene, CDR1 is LNHDA and CDR2 is SQIVND (reference sequence). V lost 2 bases and J lost 3; bases outside the gene matches: 5. The CDR3 covers 15 residues. DNA for the CDR3: TGTGCCAGTAGTATACAGGGGACAGGGAGCTACGAGCAGTACTTC. This translates into CASSIQGTGSYEQYF.

This clone has only a few counts. V gene TRBV9 combines with J gene TRBJ2-5, with 7 bases that match TRBD1. The CDR3 is 14 amino acids. V gave up 4 bases and J gave up 1 base; unmatched junction bases: 4. CDR1 and CDR2 (germline): SGDLS, YYNGEE. The CDR3 bases are TGTGCCAGCAGCATCAGACAGGGCCAAGAGACCCAGTACTTC. Translated, it gives CASSIRQGQETQYF.

This clone was seen a single time. V gene TRBV5-1 combines with J gene TRBJ2-1; TRBD1 is a possible D gene (6 bases). The V and J ends lost 0 bases and 5 bases respectively, with 12 bases between them. CDR1 is SGHRS, CDR2 YFSETQ, per germline. The CDR3 has 15 residues. The DNA for the CDR3 is TGCGCCAGCAGCTTGGCCGGGACACCTAACAATGAGCAGTTCTTC. It codes for CASSLAGTPNNEQFF.

Note on this clone: Other nucleotide sequences in the sample specify the same CDR3. The rearrangement links TRBV27 to TRBJ1-1; 7 bases are shared with TRBD1. The CDR3 runs to 14 residues. V lost 5 bases to trimming and J lost 1 base; unmatched junction nucleotides: 4. Germline V lookup: CDR1 MNHEY, CDR2 SMNVEV (reference sequence). As DNA, the CDR3 is TGTGCCAGCAGTAGAGGGGGCTGGAACACTGAAGCTTTCTTT. Translation: CASSRGGWNTEAFF.

The chain recombines TRBV30 with TRBJ2-3, with D unclear. The CDR3 extends over 13 amino acids. V lost 0 bases, J lost 2 bases, and 6 bases lay in between. Germline assignment: CDR1 GTSNPN and CDR2 SVGIG (reference sequence). CDR3 nucleotide sequence: TGTGCCTGGAGTGTACCCGCCACAGATACGCAGTATTTT. Translating it yields CAWSVPATDTQYF.

This chain uses TRBV7-9 with TRBJ2-1; D may be TRBD1 (5 bases). This CDR3 comprises 12 residues. The germline CDR1 and CDR2 sequences are SEHNR and FQNEAQ (reference sequence). The V gene lost 8 bases and the J gene lost 4 bases, with 9 bases spanning the gap. CDR3 sequence reads: CASGADYNEQFF. CDR3 DNA sequence: TGTGCCAGCGGGGCGGATTACAATGAGCAGTTCTTC. Full variable domain (outside the CDR3, taken from reference TRBV7-9 and TRBJ2-1): DTGVSQNPRHKITKRGQNVTFRCDPISEHNRLYWYRQTLGQGPEFLTYFQNEAQLEKSRLLSDRFSAERPKGSFSTLEIQRTEQGDSAMYLCASGADYNEQFFGPGTRLTVL.

The V call is TRBV5-6, the J call TRBJ2-7; D is possibly TRBD2 (5 bases). Germline assignment: CDR1 SGHDT and CDR2 YYEEEE. The V end lost 4 bases, the J end lost 5 bases, and 10 bases lay between the germline ends. This CDR3 has 12 amino acids. The CDR3 spells CASSRTVNEQYF. The CDR3 nucleotides read TGTGCCAGCAGCAGGACTGTAAACGAGCAGTACTTC.